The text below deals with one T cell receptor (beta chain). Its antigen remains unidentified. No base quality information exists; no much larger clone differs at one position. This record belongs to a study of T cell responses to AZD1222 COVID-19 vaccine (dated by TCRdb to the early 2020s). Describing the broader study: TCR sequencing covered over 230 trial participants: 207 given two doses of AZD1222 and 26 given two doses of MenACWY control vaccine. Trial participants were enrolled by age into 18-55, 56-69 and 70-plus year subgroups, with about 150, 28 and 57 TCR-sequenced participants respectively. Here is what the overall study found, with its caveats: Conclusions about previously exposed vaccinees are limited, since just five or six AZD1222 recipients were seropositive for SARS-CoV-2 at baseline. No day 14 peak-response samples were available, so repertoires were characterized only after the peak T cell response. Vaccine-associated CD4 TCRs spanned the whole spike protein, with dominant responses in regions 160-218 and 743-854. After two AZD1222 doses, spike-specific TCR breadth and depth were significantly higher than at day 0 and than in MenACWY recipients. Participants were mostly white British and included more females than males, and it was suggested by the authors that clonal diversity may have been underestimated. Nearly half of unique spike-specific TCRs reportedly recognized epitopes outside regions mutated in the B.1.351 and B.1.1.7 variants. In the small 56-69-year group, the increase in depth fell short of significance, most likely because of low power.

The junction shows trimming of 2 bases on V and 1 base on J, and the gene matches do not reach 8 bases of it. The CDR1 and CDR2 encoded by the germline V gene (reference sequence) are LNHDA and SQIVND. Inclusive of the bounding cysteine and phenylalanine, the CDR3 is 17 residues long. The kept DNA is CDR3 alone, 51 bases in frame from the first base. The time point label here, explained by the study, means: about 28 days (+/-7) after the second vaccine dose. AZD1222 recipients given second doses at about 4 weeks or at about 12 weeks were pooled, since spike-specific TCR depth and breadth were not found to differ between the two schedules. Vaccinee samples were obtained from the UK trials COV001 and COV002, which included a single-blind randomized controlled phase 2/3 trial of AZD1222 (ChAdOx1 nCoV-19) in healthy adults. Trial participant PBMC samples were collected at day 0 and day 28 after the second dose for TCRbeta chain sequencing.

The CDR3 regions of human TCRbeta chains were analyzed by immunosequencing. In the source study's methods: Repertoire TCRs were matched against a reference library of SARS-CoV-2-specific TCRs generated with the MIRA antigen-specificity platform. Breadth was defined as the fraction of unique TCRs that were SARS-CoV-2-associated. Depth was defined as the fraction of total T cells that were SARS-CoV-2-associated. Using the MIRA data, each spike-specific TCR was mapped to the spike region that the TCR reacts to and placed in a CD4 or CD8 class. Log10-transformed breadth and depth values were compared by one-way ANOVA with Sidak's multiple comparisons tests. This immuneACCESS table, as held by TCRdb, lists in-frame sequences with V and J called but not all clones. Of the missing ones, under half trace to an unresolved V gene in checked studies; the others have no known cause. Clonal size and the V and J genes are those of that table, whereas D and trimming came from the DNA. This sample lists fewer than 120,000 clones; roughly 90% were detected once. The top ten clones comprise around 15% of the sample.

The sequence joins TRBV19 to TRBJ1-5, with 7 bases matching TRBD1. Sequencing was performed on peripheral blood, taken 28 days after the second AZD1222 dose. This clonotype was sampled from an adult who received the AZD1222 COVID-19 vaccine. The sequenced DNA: TGTGCCAGTAGTATACGGCTCACAGGGGACAGCAATCAGCCCCAGCATTTT. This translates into CASSIRLTGDSNQPQHF.